These 21 T cell receptor beta chains were all obtained from the same sample, sequenced in a study of blood T cell repertoires in COVID-19. Method: immunoSEQ multiplex PCR; TCRdb's copy keeps in-frame clones and lacks some. The sample has 35,000 to 45,000 clones; about 90% are singletons. Source material: peripheral blood. The receptors shown here come from a man aged 50 to 59 with active COVID-19.

The chain is built from TRBV11-2 and TRBJ1-1; 9 nucleotides line up with TRBD1. The germline CDR1 and CDR2 sequences are SGHAT and FQNNGV. The trim removed 1 base at V and 8 bases at J, leaving 2 bases unmatched. This CDR3 region has 13 residues. CDR3 nucleotide sequence: TGTGCCAGCAGCTTAGGGGGGACAGGGGAAGCTTTCTTT. Translating gives CASSLGGTGEAFF.

The rearrangement uses TRBV18 and TRBJ2-1; 8 bases match TRBD2. From germline, CDR1 is KGHSH and CDR2 LQKENI. The ends lost 6 bases at V and 7 bases at J; junction bases unmatched: 5. The CDR3 runs to 13 residues. The CDR3 region has the DNA TGTGCCAGCTCCCAGGGACTAGAAAATGAGCAGTTCTTC. Protein product: CASSQGLENEQFF.

This clone was detected only once. CDR3 coding DNA: TGTGCCAGCTCACAGGAGGGAGTGGACACAGATACGCAGTATTTT. Translating gives CASSQEGVDTDTQYF. The V call is TRBV18, the J call TRBJ2-3; weak D call: TRBD2 (6 bases). Germline V CDR1 and CDR2: KGHSH, LQKENI. The V end lost 4 bases, the J end lost 2 bases, and 13 bases lay between the germline ends. The CDR3 has 15 residues.

V usage is TRBV2 and J usage is TRBJ2-3, with 8 bases aligning to TRBD1. The CDR3 is made up of 15 amino acids. With V trimmed by 4 bases and J by 3 bases, 6 bases remained unmatched. Germline V gene sequence: CDR1 SNHLY, CDR2 FYNNEI. CDR3 sequence (DNA): TGTGCCAGCAGTGTCGACAGGGGCTGGACAGATACGCAGTATTTT. Translated: CASSVDRGWTDTQYF. The full variable domain, with the rest looked up from reference TRBV2 and TRBJ2-3, is EPEVTQTPSHQVTQMGQEVILRCVPISNHLYFYWYRQILGQKVEFLVSFYNNEISEKSEIFDDQFSVERPDGSNFTLKIRSTKLEDSAMYFCASSVDRGWTDTQYFGPGTRLTVL.

This chain uses TRBV18 with TRBJ1-1, with TRBD1 identical over 8 bases. The V and J ends lost 2 bases and 5 bases, in that order; junction bases with no gene match: 4. Germline V gene sequence: CDR1 KGHSH, CDR2 LQKENI. CDR3 length: 14 residues. This chain's CDR3 is CASSPGQGGTEAFF. CDR3 nucleotide sequence: TGTGCCAGCTCACCAGGACAGGGTGGGACTGAAGCTTTCTTT.

The V call is TRBV11-2, the J call TRBJ2-1; no clear D gene. Trimming left V 2 bases short and J 7 bases short, with 15 bases between. The CDR3 has 15 residues. Germline V gene sequence: CDR1 SGHAT, CDR2 FQNNGV. The CDR3 loop reads CASSLQVSSMNEQFF. Written as DNA, the CDR3 is TGTGCCAGCAGCTTACAGGTATCCAGTATGAATGAGCAGTTCTTC. Using reference TRBV11-2 and TRBJ2-1 for the parts outside the CDR3, the full variable domain is EAGVAQSPRYKIIEKRQSVAFWCNPISGHATLYWYQQILGQGPKLLIQFQNNGVVDDSQLPKDRFSAERLKGVDSTLKIQPAKLEDSAVYLCASSLQVSSMNEQFFGPGTRLTVL.

This chain connects TRBV19 to TRBJ2-7, with a tentative D call TRBD2 (6 bases). The germline V and J ends were trimmed by 3 bases and 6 bases, with 15 bases remaining between them. Germline lookup yields CDR1 LNHDA and CDR2 SQIVND (reference sequence). The CDR3 runs 14 residues. This chain's CDR3 is CASSISSPGGEQYF. CDR3 sequence (DNA): TGTGCCAGTAGTATCTCTAGTCCCGGGGGCGAGCAGTACTTC.

This rearrangement joins TRBV6-2 or TRBV6-3 to TRBJ1-2; maybe TRBD1 (6 bases). V was trimmed by 5 bases and J by 6 bases, leaving 16 bases between them. The germline gives CDR1 MNHEY, CDR2 SVGEGT. This CDR3 region has 14 residues. The CDR3 bases are TGTGCCAGCAGTCCCGGGGGGGCGCGGAATGGCTACACCTTC. It is translated as CASSPGGARNGYTF.

CDR3 residues: CASSPRLAGAPTDTQYF. CDR3 nucleotide sequence: TGTGCCAGCAGCCCACGACTAGCGGGAGCACCCACAGATACGCAGTATTTT. The rearrangement links TRBV3-1 (or the pseudogene TRBV3-2) to TRBJ2-3, with TRBD2 identical over 12 bases. Germline CDR1 reads LGHDT; CDR2 reads YNNKEL (reference sequence). This CDR3 region has 17 residues. Trimming cost V 4 bases and J 2 bases; bases outside gene matches: 7.

The chain joins TRBV2 to TRBJ1-1; 9 nucleotides match TRBD1. After removal of 6 bases from V and 4 bases from J, the junction contained 6 bases not matched to a gene. The CDR3 is 14 amino acids. Germline values: CDR1 SNHLY, CDR2 FYNNEI. Written as DNA, the CDR3 is TGTGCCAGCAGGGGACAGGGTGAAGGCACTGAAGCTTTCTTT. Translated, it gives CASRGQGEGTEAFF. Full variable domain (remainder filled in from reference TRBV2 and TRBJ1-1): EPEVTQTPSHQVTQMGQEVILRCVPISNHLYFYWYRQILGQKVEFLVSFYNNEISEKSEIFDDQFSVERPDGSNFTLKIRSTKLEDSAMYFCASRGQGEGTEAFFGQGTRLTVV.

This clone was seen only a few times. V is TRBV28 and J is TRBJ1-2, with D possibly matching TRBD1 (6 bases). CDR1 is MDHEN, CDR2 SYDVKM, per germline. The CDR3 consists of 14 residues. The ends were cut back, 6 bases at V and 4 bases at J, with 15 bases in the middle. The CDR3 spells CASRPQGSSYGYTF. The CDR3 region has the DNA TGTGCCAGCAGACCACAGGGTAGCTCCTATGGCTACACCTTC.

This clone was counted a few times. The V and J genes are TRBV7-2 and TRBJ2-2; D not resolved. The CDR3 is 14 amino acids. The V end lost 11 bases, the J end lost 2 bases, and 15 bases lay between the germline ends. The germline V gene has CDR1 SGHTA and CDR2 FQGNSA. The CDR3 region has the DNA TGTGCCGGATCCCCCAGCGCCAACACCGGGGAGCTGTTTTTT. Translation gives CAGSPSANTGELFF.

The J gene is TRBJ1-2, the V gene TRBV6-6, with D unclear. The V end lost 7 bases, the J end lost 0 bases, and 12 bases lay between the germline ends. Germline CDR1 is MNHNY and CDR2 is SVGAGI (reference sequence). The CDR3 sequence is 14 residues long. CDR3 bases: TGTGCCAGCAACCCCCTCGGAGCTAACTATGGCTACACCTTC. This sequence encodes CASNPLGANYGYTF.

The J gene is TRBJ2-5, the V gene TRBV11-1; TRBD2 matches 9 bases. The ends lost 4 bases at V and 4 bases at J; junction bases unmatched: 7. Germline CDR1 SGHAT, CDR2 FQDESV (reference sequence). The CDR3 sequence is 15 residues long. In DNA, the CDR3 is TGTGCCAGCAGCTCGGTAGCGGGAGAGGGAGAGACCCAGTACTTC. This encodes CASSSVAGEGETQYF.

This clone was seen just once. The chain is built from TRBV27 and TRBJ1-5; D gene ambiguous. V lost 6 bases, J lost 0 bases, and 12 bases lay in between. CDR1 is MNHEY, CDR2 SMNVEV, per germline (reference sequence). The CDR3 runs to 15 residues. Here the CDR3 reads CASSSDGYSNQPQHF. CDR3 in DNA: TGTGCCAGCAGCTCCGACGGGTATAGCAATCAGCCCCAGCATTTT.

The genes are TRBV5-6 and TRBJ2-7; 8 bases agree with TRBD1. V shed 1 base, J shed 4 bases, and the junction held 7 bases outside the gene matches. The germline CDR1 and CDR2 sequences are SGHDT and YYEEEE. The CDR3 loop spans 15 amino acids. The chain's CDR3 is CASSLRRQGRYEQYF. The CDR3 bases are TGTGCCAGCAGCTTGAGGCGACAGGGGCGATACGAGCAGTACTTC.

V gene TRBV6-6 combines with J gene TRBJ1-1; 7 nucleotides align to TRBD1. Germline V gene lookup returns CDR1 MNHNY and CDR2 SVGAGI (reference sequence). After removal of 2 bases from V and 4 bases from J, the junction contained 7 bases not matched to a gene. This CDR3 spans 15 amino acids. CDR3 coding DNA: TGTGCCAGCAGTTACCCTCGACAGGGTGGCACTGAAGCTTTCTTT. Encoded protein: CASSYPRQGGTEAFF.

V usage is TRBV28 and J usage is TRBJ1-4, with D possibly matching TRBD1 (5 bases). CDR1 MDHEN and CDR2 SYDVKM come from the germline V gene. The ends were cut back, 10 bases at V and 5 bases at J, with 11 bases in the middle. The CDR3 length is 12 residues. Here the CDR3 reads CATARGNEKLFF. The CDR3 DNA reads TGTGCCACCGCCCGGGGGAATGAAAAACTGTTTTTT.

The J gene is TRBJ1-2, the V gene TRBV5-1; D remains unclear. The CDR3 loop spans 13 amino acids. V shed 0 bases and J shed 2 bases, with 5 bases lying between them. From germline, CDR1 is SGHRS and CDR2 YFSETQ. CDR3 loop: CASSLEQNYGYTF. The CDR3 DNA follows: TGCGCCAGCAGCTTGGAACAGAACTATGGCTACACCTTC.

The CDR3 protein is CASSRFGRTGGYGGETQYF. CDR3 DNA sequence: TGTGCCAGCAGTCGTTTCGGGAGGACAGGGGGCTACGGGGGGGAGACCCAGTACTTC. The chain combines TRBV27 with TRBJ2-5; 11 bases are shared with TRBD1. The CDR3 spans 19 residues. The J segment lost 5 bases and the V segment lost 5 bases, leaving 19 bases of the junction unmatched. The germline gives CDR1 MNHEY, CDR2 SMNVEV (reference sequence).

This chain links TRBV24-1 with TRBJ1-2, with a weak D call TRBD1 (5 bases). The ends were cut back, 3 bases at V and 8 bases at J, with 12 bases in the middle. The CDR3 totals 13 residues. In germline, CDR1 is KGHDR, CDR2 SFDVKD. The CDR3 bases are TGTGCCACCAGTGATCGACAGAATCGAGGCTACACCTTC. Amino acid sequence: CATSDRQNRGYTF.